A single sample is the source of the 25 T cell receptor beta chains below, sequenced in a study of shared clonotypes between healthy human individuals. Sequencing used immunoSEQ multiplex PCR; TCRdb keeps in-frame clones, though not all of them. The sample lists about 2,500,000 clones; over 85% were seen once. The specimen was naive CD4+ T cells sorted from blood. Subset here: CD45RA+ positively selected. The receptors here all came from a man aged 18 to 30 in good health.

V and J are TRBV6-1 and TRBJ1-5, with 7 bases aligning to TRBD1. V lost 10 bases and J lost 6; bases outside the gene matches: 12. CDR3 length: 14 amino acids. From germline, CDR1 is MNHNS and CDR2 SASEGT. The CDR3, as DNA: TGTGCCACCAGGTTGACAGGGAAGGTTCAGCCCCAGCATTTT. This codes for CATRLTGKVQPQHF.

This CDR3 reads CASSPGGIPYEQYF. CDR3 coding DNA: TGTGCCAGTTCCCCGGGCGGGATCCCCTACGAGCAGTACTTC. The chain links TRBV6-5 to TRBJ2-7; D might be TRBD2 (6 bases). From germline, CDR1 is MNHEY and CDR2 SVGAGI. Trimming removed 9 bases from V and 2 bases from J, with 17 bases in between. The CDR3 is 14 amino acids.

This clone was counted a single time. The same CDR3 also results from other DNA sequences found in this sample. V usage is TRBV5-4 and J usage is TRBJ2-5; the D is unclear. The germline V gene encodes CDR1 SGHNT and CDR2 YYREEE (reference sequence). Trimming pared 2 bases from V and 2 bases from J, leaving 4 bases between. The CDR3 loop spans 12 amino acids. The CDR3 reads CASSLAQETQYF. Here the CDR3 DNA reads TGTGCCAGCAGCTTAGCGCAAGAGACCCAGTACTTC.

To note about this clone: The sample carries other DNA sequences with the same CDR3. The V call is TRBV7-2, the J call TRBJ1-1, with a possible D match to TRBD1 (5 bases). Germline CDR1 and CDR2: SGHTA and FQGNSA. V lost 4 bases, J lost 2 bases, and 8 bases lay in between. This CDR3 spans 13 amino acids. In DNA form, the CDR3 reads TGTGCCAGCAGCTCCGGGGCCAACACTGAAGCTTTCTTT. This encodes CASSSGANTEAFF.

The chain combines TRBV10-3 with TRBJ1-6; no definite D call. The CDR3 is made up of 15 amino acids. Germline-derived CDR1 and CDR2 are ENHRY and SYGVKD. V shed 5 bases and J shed 5 bases, with 13 bases lying between them. The CDR3 protein is CAISPSGSDNSPLHF. DNA for the CDR3: TGTGCCATCAGTCCCAGTGGGTCGGATAATTCACCCCTCCACTTT.

The V gene is TRBV6-1, the J gene TRBJ1-5; 7 positions agree with TRBD1. CDR3 length: 14 residues. The V segment lost 5 bases and the J segment 2 bases; nucleotides outside the gene matches: 3. Per the germline V gene, CDR1 is MNHNS and CDR2 is SASEGT. The CDR3 DNA sequence: TGTGCCAGCAGTACAGGGGTTGGCAATCAGCCCCAGCATTTT. It translates to CASSTGVGNQPQHF.

J is TRBJ2-7 and V is TRBV5-1, with 7 nucleotides matching TRBD2. J lost 6 bases, V lost 1 base, and 7 bases had no gene match. The CDR3 covers 14 residues. In germline, CDR1 is SGHRS, CDR2 YFSETQ. The CDR3 DNA reads as TGCGCCAGCAGCTTGTCAAGACTAGCTAGCGAGCAGTACTTC. Translation gives CASSLSRLASEQYF.

V is TRBV5-6 and J is TRBJ2-3; 9 bases fit TRBD1. The CDR3 contains 15 residues. Germline loops: CDR1 SGHDT, CDR2 YYEEEE. J gave up 1 base and V 4 bases, and 4 bases lay outside the gene matches. The CDR3 region has the DNA TGTGCCAGCAGCAGATGGACAGGGGGCACAGATACGCAGTATTTT. Translating it yields CASSRWTGGTDTQYF.

As concerns this clone: The sample holds other DNA sequences that translate to the same CDR3. The V and J genes are TRBV18 and TRBJ1-1, with D hard to call. This CDR3 region has 13 residues. Trimming pared 3 bases from V and 0 bases from J, leaving 5 bases between. Germline V gene lookup returns CDR1 KGHSH and CDR2 LQKENI. CDR3 in DNA: TGTGCCAGCTCACCCGGGATGAACACTGAAGCTTTCTTT. Residues: CASSPGMNTEAFF. The whole variable domain, filled in from reference TRBV18 and TRBJ1-1, reads NAGVMQNPRHLVRRRGQEARLRCSPMKGHSHVYWYRQLPEEGLKFMVYLQKENIIDESGMPKERFSAEFPKEGPSILRIQQVVRGDSAAYFCASSPGMNTEAFFGQGTRLTVV.

A note on this clone: Other DNA sequences in the same sample also yield this CDR3. The chain couples TRBV19 to TRBJ1-3; D not resolved. This CDR3 has 12 residues. The V end was cut by 5 bases, the J end by 4 bases, with 6 bases between. Germline loops: CDR1 LNHDA, CDR2 SQIVND (reference sequence). For the CDR3, the DNA is TGTGCCAGTAGTCCGGCGGGAAACACCATATATTTT. Encoded protein: CASSPAGNTIYF.

The V and J genes are TRBV9 and TRBJ2-7; TRBD2 matches at 10 bases. CDR1 is SGDLS and CDR2 is YYNGEE in the germline V gene. The length of the CDR3 is 18 residues. V lost 0 bases and J lost 0; bases outside the gene matches: 9. For the CDR3, the DNA is TGTGCCAGCAGCGTAGGGTCAGCGGGAGGGCCGGGCTCCTACGAGCAGTACTTC. Protein sequence: CASSVGSAGGPGSYEQYF.

This chain connects TRBV5-4 to TRBJ2-5; possibly TRBD2 for D (6 bases). The CDR3 is 11 residues long. Trimming shortened V by 8 bases and J by 5 bases, and 10 bases separated the two germline ends. Germline CDR1 and CDR2: SGHNT and YYREEE (reference sequence). As DNA, the CDR3 is TGTGCCAGGGGGGAGGTGGAGACCCAGTACTTC. Translation: CARGEVETQYF. The entire variable domain, with the rest obtained from reference TRBV5-4 and TRBJ2-5, is as follows: ETGVTQSPTHLIKTRGQQVTLRCSSQSGHNTVSWYQQALGQGPQFIFQYYREEENGRGNFPPRFSGLQFPNYSSELNVNALELDDSALYLCARGEVETQYFGPGTRLLVL.

The J gene is TRBJ2-7, the V gene TRBV29-1, with D perhaps matching TRBD1 (5 bases). In germline, CDR1 is SQVTM, CDR2 ANQGSEA. The CDR3 consists of 13 residues. Trimming stripped 0 bases from V and 2 bases from J, with 8 bases between. This CDR3 is CSVEEDTAYEQYF. The CDR3 DNA is TGCAGCGTTGAAGAGGACACTGCCTACGAGCAGTACTTC.

The chain joins TRBV10-3 to TRBJ2-3; TRBD2 matches 11 bases. Trimming removed 6 bases from V and 0 bases from J; junction bases left unmatched: 14. Germline assignment: CDR1 ENHRY and CDR2 SYGVKD. CDR3 size: 19 residues. The CDR3 sequence: CAIRDVVSSGRYSTDTQYF. In DNA form, the CDR3 reads TGTGCCATCAGAGACGTCGTTTCTAGCGGGAGGTATAGCACAGATACGCAGTATTTT.

The J gene is TRBJ1-5, the V gene TRBV21-1. TRBV21-1 is a documented pseudogene. The CDR3 loop spans 17 amino acids. This CDR3 reads CASSTHCFGREEQPQHF. In DNA, the CDR3 is TGTGCCAGCAGCACACACTGCTTTGGGAGGGAAGAACAGCCCCAGCATTTT.

About this clone: Other DNA sequences in the sample encode the same CDR3. V and J are TRBV5-4 and TRBJ2-3; D is unresolved. The CDR3 covers 13 residues. From germline, CDR1 is SGHNT and CDR2 YYREEE (reference sequence). Trimming removed 2 bases at V and 0 bases at J, with 4 bases between. CDR3 region: CASSFPSTDTQYF. DNA for the CDR3: TGTGCCAGCAGCTTCCCTAGCACAGATACGCAGTATTTT.

Comments on this clone: The sample carries other DNA sequences with the same CDR3. V gene TRBV5-4 combines with J gene TRBJ2-5; 16 bases are a match to TRBD2. The CDR3 consists of 16 residues. Germline CDR1 is SGHNT and CDR2 is YYREEE (reference sequence). The junction had 1 base not matched to a gene; V was cut back by 3 bases and J by 2 bases. The CDR3 protein is CASSWGLAGGQETQYF. DNA of the CDR3: TGTGCCAGCAGCTGGGGACTAGCGGGGGGGCAAGAGACCCAGTACTTC.

This CDR3 reads CASTGQKSGELFF. The CDR3 region has the DNA TGTGCCAGCACGGGACAGAAGTCCGGGGAGCTGTTTTTT. The chain has TRBV2 and TRBJ2-2; 7 bases map to TRBD1. This CDR3 spans 13 amino acids. V was clipped by 7 bases and J by 6 bases; unmatched bases: 5. Germline CDR1 SNHLY, CDR2 FYNNEI.

V usage is TRBV6-1 and J usage is TRBJ1-1; 8 nucleotides align to TRBD1. Germline V gene lookup returns CDR1 MNHNS and CDR2 SASEGT. CDR3 length: 14 amino acids. With 1 base clipped from V and 6 bases from J, the junction kept 4 bases outside the gene matches. The CDR3 region has the DNA TGTGCCAGCAGTGAAGTTCTGGACAGGGCTGAAGCTTTCTTT. It specifies CASSEVLDRAEAFF.

This rearrangement joins TRBV6-4 to TRBJ2-1; 7 nucleotides agree with TRBD2. J was trimmed by 0 bases and V by 3 bases; bases with no gene match: 5. The CDR3 spans 16 residues. Per germline, CDR1 MRHNA and CDR2 SNTAGT. The CDR3 protein is CASSENPGGSYNEQFF. CDR3 in DNA: TGTGCCAGCAGTGAAAATCCGGGGGGCTCCTACAATGAGCAGTTCTTC.

This chain joins TRBV27 and TRBJ1-6; the D gene is possibly TRBD1 (6 bases). The germline V gene encodes CDR1 MNHEY and CDR2 SMNVEV (reference sequence). The length of the CDR3 is 14 residues. Trimming removed 6 bases at V and 9 bases at J, with 15 bases between. Here the CDR3 DNA reads TGTGCCAGCAGGTTGGGGGCATTGGTTTCACCCCTCCACTTT. Residues: CASRLGALVSPLHF.

The rearrangement links TRBV6-6 to TRBJ2-7; 8 bases line up with TRBD2. With V trimmed by 7 bases and J by 0 bases, 5 bases remained unmatched. Germline CDR1 reads MNHNY; CDR2 reads SVGAGI (reference sequence). The length of the CDR3 is 14 residues. The CDR3 loop reads CASTSSGFSYEQYF. The CDR3 coding sequence is TGTGCCAGCACATCTAGCGGGTTCTCCTACGAGCAGTACTTC.

This clone has a single count. The chain has TRBV14 and TRBJ2-5, with 14 bases identical to TRBD2. After removal of 4 bases from V and 4 bases from J, the junction contained 8 bases not matched to a gene. There are 17 residues in the CDR3. The germline CDR1 and CDR2 sequences are SGHDN and FVKESK. Here the CDR3 DNA reads TGTGCCAGCAGCCGCCATCGGACTAGCGGGGGGCTAGAGACCCAGTACTTC. Its translation: CASSRHRTSGGLETQYF.

The chain couples TRBV6-1 to TRBJ2-1, with 7 nucleotides matching TRBD2. V lost 7 bases, J lost 14 bases, and 14 bases stayed unmatched. The germline V gene encodes CDR1 MNHNS and CDR2 SASEGT. This CDR3 contains 13 residues. This chain's CDR3 is CASKKDSGPSKFF. In nucleotides, the CDR3 is TGTGCCAGCAAAAAAGATAGCGGGCCCAGCAAGTTCTTC.

This clone has a single count. The chain couples TRBV5-1 to TRBJ1-1; D ambiguous. The CDR3 runs 17 residues. Germline assignment: CDR1 SGHRS and CDR2 YFSETQ. With 1 base removed from V and 4 bases from J, the gap between germline ends came to 20 bases. The CDR3 loop is CASSLKGSSLVGTEAFF. CDR3 DNA sequence: TGCGCCAGCAGCTTGAAGGGCTCATCCTTAGTAGGCACTGAAGCTTTCTTT. Supplemented by reference TRBV5-1 and TRBJ1-1, the full variable domain reads KAGVTQTPRYLIKTRGQQVTLSCSPISGHRSVSWYQQTPGQGLQFLFEYFSETQRNKGNFPGRFSGRQFSNSRSEMNVSTLELGDSALYLCASSLKGSSLVGTEAFFGQGTRLTVV.